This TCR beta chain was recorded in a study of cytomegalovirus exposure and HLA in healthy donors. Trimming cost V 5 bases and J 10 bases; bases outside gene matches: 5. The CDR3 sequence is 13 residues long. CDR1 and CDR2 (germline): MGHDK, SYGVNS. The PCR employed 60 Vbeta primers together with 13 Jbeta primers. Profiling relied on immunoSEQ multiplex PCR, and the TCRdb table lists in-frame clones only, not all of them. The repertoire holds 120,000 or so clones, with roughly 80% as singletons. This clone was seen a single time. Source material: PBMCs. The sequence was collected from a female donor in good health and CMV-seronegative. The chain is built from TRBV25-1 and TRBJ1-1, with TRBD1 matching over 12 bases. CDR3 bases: TGTGCCAGCAGTTTCCGGGACAGGGGGCGAGCTTTCTTT. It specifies CASSFRDRGRAFF. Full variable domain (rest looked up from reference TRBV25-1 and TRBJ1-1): EADIYQTPRYLVIGTGKKITLECSQTMGHDKMYWYQQDPGMELHLIHYSYGVNSTEKGDLSSESTVSRIRTEHFPLTLESARPSHTSQYLCASSFRDRGRAFFGQGTRLTVV.